This T cell receptor (beta chain) was observed in a study of regulatory T cells in long-lasting Graves disease. CDR3 regions were amplified by Arm-PCR using iRepertoire HTBI primers to build TCR beta libraries. TCRdb ran MiXCR on the multiplex PCR reads and lists one entry per CDR3 protein. The data show around 500,000 distinct CDR3 sequences, less than 25% seen once. Noted time point: persistent/refractory GD, antithyroid drugs over 5 years with positive TRAb. Making the TCR library involved RNA that had been extracted from PBMCs. Findings of the study overall: When disease was persistent, TRBV28, TRBJ1-2 and TRBJ2-5 were the favored segments.

The germline V gene has CDR1 MNHNS and CDR2 SASEGT. V was pared by 2 bases and J by 5 bases, with 21 bases between. The CDR3 is 17 residues long. Points on this clonotype: As yet, its antigen is unknown.

Sequencing used peripheral blood mononuclear cells (PBMCs), obtained when the disease was refractory, from a patient treated with antithyroid drugs. This receptor was taken from a female donor with Graves disease. The V call is TRBV6-1, the J call TRBJ1-1; D is perhaps TRBD1 (5 bases). The CDR3 sequence: CASSEYRGGGGNTEAFF. The CDR3 nucleotides are TGTGCCAGCAGTGAATATCGGGGCGGGGGGGGAAATACTGAAGCTTTCTTT.